Shown below are 3 T cell receptor beta chains from a single sample sequenced in a study of blood T cell repertoires in COVID-19. Method: immunoSEQ multiplex PCR; TCRdb's copy keeps in-frame clones and lacks some. The table records some 97,000 clones, about 84% of them present only once. The specimen sequenced was peripheral blood. These receptors all stem from a human donor in a cohort sampled during active COVID-19.

The chain uses TRBV19 and TRBJ1-5; D is possibly TRBD1 (5 bases). The CDR3 is made up of 16 amino acids. V lost 5 bases and J lost 0, with 14 bases in between. The germline V gene encodes CDR1 LNHDA and CDR2 SQIVND (reference sequence). The CDR3 DNA reads TGTGCCAGTAGTCCCTCCGGGGGGTTTAGCAATCAGCCCCAGCATTTT. It is translated as CASSPSGGFSNQPQHF. The full variable domain, rest sourced from reference TRBV19 and TRBJ1-5, is DGGITQSPKYLFRKEGQNVTLSCEQNLNHDAMYWYRQDPGQGLRLIYYSQIVNDFQKGDIAEGYSVSREKKESFPLTVTSAQKNPTAFYLCASSPSGGFSNQPQHFGDGTRLSIL.

V is TRBV7-8 and J is TRBJ2-3; TRBD2 matches 7 bases. The CDR3 consists of 16 residues. The V gene end was trimmed by 2 bases and the J gene end by 2 bases; junction bases not matched to a gene: 7. Germline V gene data show CDR1 as SGHVS and CDR2 as FQNEAQ. The DNA for the CDR3 is TGTGCCAGCAGCTTATGGGAGGGTGGGAACACAGATACGCAGTATTTT. Amino acid sequence: CASSLWEGGNTDTQYF.

V is TRBV7-6 and J is TRBJ2-5; a possible D gene is TRBD2 (5 bases). The CDR3 contains 13 residues. Germline V CDR1 and CDR2: SGHVS, FNYEAQ. Between the trimmed V and J ends, which lost 3 bases and 4 bases, there was a span of 9 bases. CDR3 DNA sequence: TGTGCCAGCAGCTTCGGGGTCGTAGAGACCCAGTACTTC. Residues: CASSFGVVETQYF.